A selection of T cell receptor beta chains follows, all from one sample in a study of blood T cell repertoires in COVID-19. Profiling relied on immunoSEQ multiplex PCR, and the TCRdb table lists in-frame clones only, not all of them. This table holds about 130,000 clones, 85% found once. The sample taken for sequencing was peripheral blood. Every receptor here comes from a woman of 80 years or more with acute or convalescent COVID-19. Both conserved end residues are part of each CDR3. The order of the fields is D gene, J gene, clone size, V gene, CDR3 protein, CDR3 DNA. D genes are given only for firm matches. Expanded clones are given a class, and other clones once, few, many or no size at all.

NA,TRBJ2-7,NA,TRBV18,CASSPSEYYEQYF,TGTGCCAGCTCACCCTCCGAGTACTACGAGCAGTACTTC
NA,TRBJ1-2,NA,TRBV5-4,CASRGGGRTANYGYTF,TGTGCCAGCAGGGGCGGGGGACGGACAGCTAACTATGGCTACACCTTC
NA,TRBJ1-2,NA,TRBV19,CASGELYYGYTF,TGTGCCAGTGGAGAGCTCTACTATGGCTACACCTTC
NA,TRBJ1-2,once,TRBV28,CASSPRTSGYGYTF,TGTGCCAGCAGTCCCCGAACGAGTGGTTATGGCTACACCTTC
NA,TRBJ1-3,NA,TRBV20-1,CSASTRGGGGNTIYF,TGCAGTGCTAGTACTCGGGGGGGCGGTGGAAACACCATATATTTT
NA,TRBJ2-2,NA,TRBV10-3,CASNSANGELFF,TGTGCCTCGAATTCCGCGAACGGGGAGCTGTTTTTT
TRBD1,TRBJ1-2,NA,TRBV7-8,CASSGRTGEVGWGYTF,TGTGCCAGCAGCGGACGGACAGGGGAGGTCGGTTGGGGCTACACCTTC
TRBD2,TRBJ2-4,NA,TRBV6-5,CASSRPGGGNIQYF,TGTGCCAGCAGCCGGCCAGGCGGGGGGAACATTCAGTACTTC
TRBD2,TRBJ2-2,once,TRBV19,CASSTWTRNTGELFF,TGTGCCAGTAGTACCTGGACTAGAAACACCGGGGAGCTGTTTTTT
TRBD1,TRBJ2-7,NA,TRBV6-5,CASSYWTGGYEQYF,TGTGCCAGCAGTTATTGGACAGGCGGCTACGAGCAGTACTTC
TRBD1,TRBJ1-2,NA,TRBV6-4,CASSLDRGDGYTF,TGTGCCAGCAGTCTCGACAGGGGTGATGGCTACACCTTC
NA,TRBJ1-2,NA,TRBV20-1,CSASDTRGNYGYTF,TGCAGTGCTAGTGACACAAGGGGAAACTATGGCTACACCTTC
TRBD2,TRBJ2-1,NA,TRBV7-3,CASSSSGGSYNEQFF,TGTGCCAGCAGCTCCAGCGGGGGAAGCTACAATGAGCAGTTCTTC
NA,TRBJ1-5,NA,TRBV18,CASSPSGDSNQPQHF,TGTGCCAGCTCACCATCAGGGGATAGCAATCAGCCCCAGCATTTT
NA,TRBJ1-1,NA,TRBV6-5,CASRPDADTEAFF,TGTGCCAGCAGACCTGATGCGGACACTGAAGCTTTCTTT
NA,TRBJ1-5,NA,TRBV28,CASKTAPSRGNQPQHF,TGTGCCAGCAAGACAGCCCCCTCCAGGGGCAATCAGCCCCAGCATTTT
TRBD1,TRBJ1-2,NA,TRBV18,CASSPQRGPGYGYTF,TGTGCCAGCTCACCACAGAGGGGGCCAGGCTATGGCTACACCTTC
NA,TRBJ2-1,NA,TRBV20-1,CSASSWGVNYNEQFF,TGCAGTGCTAGTTCGTGGGGGGTAAACTACAATGAGCAGTTCTTC
TRBD1,TRBJ1-2,NA,TRBV5-5,CASRPILTGSYGYTF,TGTGCCAGCCGCCCGATTCTGACAGGGAGCTATGGCTACACCTTC
NA,TRBJ2-4,NA,TRBV5-4,CASSSGDRLKNIQYF,TGTGCCAGCAGCTCAGGAGACAGGCTAAAAAACATTCAGTACTTC
NA,TRBJ1-2,NA,TRBV6-6,CASRRTANYGYTF,TGTGCCAGCAGGCGGACAGCAAACTATGGCTACACCTTC
NA,TRBJ1-3,NA,TRBV19,CASSAYRASGNTIYF,TGTGCCAGTAGTGCGTACAGGGCTTCGGGAAACACCATATATTTT
TRBD1,TRBJ1-1,NA,TRBV28,CASTPPGDRGFEAFF,TGTGCCAGCACTCCACCGGGAGACAGGGGTTTTGAAGCTTTCTTT
NA,TRBJ1-2,NA,TRBV5-1,CATSPGDYGYTF,TGCGCCACCTCGCCAGGGGACTATGGCTACACCTTC
TRBD2,TRBJ2-2,many,TRBV7-9,CASSFLAGDTGELFF,TGTGCCAGCAGCTTCCTAGCGGGGGATACCGGGGAGCTGTTTTTT
TRBD1,TRBJ2-4,once,TRBV19,CASSTQGNIQYF,TGTGCCAGTAGTACACAGGGGAACATTCAGTACTTC
NA,TRBJ1-5,NA,TRBV19,CASTSLNQPQHF,TGTGCCAGTACCTCCCTCAATCAGCCCCAGCATTTT
NA,TRBJ2-5,once,TRBV24-1,CATSEYGGAETQYF,TGTGCCACCAGTGAATACGGCGGGGCGGAGACCCAGTACTTC
NA,TRBJ2-6,NA,TRBV7-3,CASSPRVLDSSGANVLTF,TGTGCCAGCAGCCCCCGCGTCCTTGACAGCTCTGGGGCCAACGTCCTGACTTTC
NA,TRBJ2-2,few,TRBV5-1,CASSLSGWLSGELFF,TGCGCCAGCAGCTTGTCGGGGTGGTTGTCCGGGGAGCTGTTTTTT
TRBD1,TRBJ2-2,NA,TRBV5-1,CASGQGATGELFF,TGCGCCAGTGGACAGGGCGCCACCGGGGAGCTGTTTTTT
NA,TRBJ1-6,NA,TRBV6-1,CASSEVRRTNSPLHF,TGTGCCAGCAGTGAAGTCAGGCGTACTAATTCACCCCTCCACTTT
NA,TRBJ1-1,NA,TRBV6-5,CASSYSPTAAEAFF,TGTGCCAGCAGTTACTCGCCTACAGCAGCTGAAGCTTTCTTT
NA,TRBJ1-5,once,TRBV2,CASSRESNQPQHF,TGTGCCAGCAGTAGGGAGTCCAATCAGCCCCAGCATTTT
NA,TRBJ1-3,NA,TRBV9,CASSPIGAASSGNTIYF,TGTGCCAGCAGCCCCATTGGGGCCGCTAGCTCTGGAAACACCATATATTTT
TRBD1,TRBJ2-3,NA,TRBV7-6,CASSPEQGAFTDTQYF,TGTGCCAGCAGCCCAGAACAGGGGGCCTTCACAGATACGCAGTATTTT